The present TCR beta chain was sequenced within a study of T cells after somatic rescue of genetic block. The protocol was immunoSEQ multiplex PCR, while the TCRdb copy is restricted to in-frame clones and leaves out a portion. The data hold about 63,000 clones, with about 91% observed a single time. Input material: peripheral blood mononuclear cells (PBMCs). This sequence originates from a man aged 35 to 55.

The CDR3 DNA reads as TGCGCCAGCAGCTTGGAGGCCAGGACCGGGGAGCTGTTTTTT. Protein sequence: CASSLEARTGELFF. The chain links TRBV5-1 to TRBJ2-2, with unresolved D. CDR1 SGHRS and CDR2 YFSETQ come from the germline V gene. This CDR3 contains 14 residues. The germline V and J ends were trimmed by 0 bases and 5 bases, with 8 bases remaining between them.